The rows below give T cell receptor beta chains drawn from one sample of a study of T cell changes during pregnancy in multiple sclerosis. Libraries were prepared by immunoSEQ multiplex PCR; TCRdb keeps only in-frame clonotypes and omits some of them. Of about 22,000 clones listed, around nine tenths were seen once; the top ten hold roughly 1%. The sequenced sample was CD4+ T cells from peripheral blood mononuclear cells, obtained in the second trimester of pregnancy. The receptors derive from a female donor in good health, enrolled as a control in a pregnancy study. CDR3s include the opening cysteine and the closing phenylalanine or tryptophan. The D gene is left open where the match is weak. Clone size is shown for a subset of rows, as once, few, many or a class of expanded clone.

clone size: once; J gene: TRBJ2-1; V gene: TRBV19; D gene: TRBD2; CDR3 DNA: TGTGCCAGTAGTGTCCCTAGCGGGAGCTCCTACAATGAGCAGTTCTTC; CDR3 protein: CASSVPSGSSYNEQFF
clone size: .; J gene: TRBJ2-3; V gene: TRBV6-5; D gene: TRBD2; CDR3 DNA: TGTGCCAGCAGTTCCCGACTAGCGGGGGACAGGGATACGCAGTATTTT; CDR3 protein: CASSSRLAGDRDTQYF
clone size: .; J gene: TRBJ2-3; V gene: TRBV5-6; D gene: TRBD2; CDR3 DNA: TGTGCCAGCAGCCCGACTAGCGGGGGGCTCACAGATACGCAGTATTTT; CDR3 protein: CASSPTSGGLTDTQYF
clone size: .; J gene: TRBJ2-7; V gene: TRBV4-1; D gene: TRBD2; CDR3 DNA: TGCGCCAGTATAGCGGGGGAGACCTACGAGCAGTACTTC; CDR3 protein: CASIAGETYEQYF
clone size: .; J gene: TRBJ2-5; V gene: TRBV19; D gene: TRBD1; CDR3 DNA: TGTGCCAGTAGTGTAGAGACAGGGTTCGGGGAGACCCAGTACTTC; CDR3 protein: CASSVETGFGETQYF
clone size: .; J gene: TRBJ2-1; V gene: TRBV9; D gene: .; CDR3 DNA: TGTGCCAGCAGCCGTTACGGGAGAGCGTACAATGAGCAGTTCTTC; CDR3 protein: CASSRYGRAYNEQFF
clone size: .; J gene: TRBJ2-5; V gene: TRBV5-1; D gene: TRBD2; CDR3 DNA: TGCGCCAGCAGCCCCGGCGGGGGGGAGACCCAGTACTTC; CDR3 protein: CASSPGGGETQYF
clone size: .; J gene: TRBJ1-1; V gene: TRBV18; D gene: TRBD1; CDR3 DNA: TGTGCCAGCTCACCGACAGGGGGCTCGAACACTGAAGCTTTCTTT; CDR3 protein: CASSPTGGSNTEAFF
clone size: .; J gene: TRBJ1-1; V gene: TRBV18; D gene: .; CDR3 DNA: TGTGCCGGACAGAGGGCAGGTCCGAACACTGAAGCTTTCTTT; CDR3 protein: CAGQRAGPNTEAFF
clone size: once; J gene: TRBJ2-6; V gene: TRBV5-1; D gene: TRBD1; CDR3 DNA: TGCGCCACCAACAGGGGTACTGGGGCCAACGTCCTGACTTTC; CDR3 protein: CATNRGTGANVLTF
clone size: once; J gene: TRBJ2-3; V gene: TRBV6-1; D gene: .; CDR3 DNA: TGTGCCAGCAGTGGGTGGACAGGAGGGAACACAGATACGCAGTATTTT; CDR3 protein: CASSGWTGGNTDTQYF
clone size: .; J gene: TRBJ1-6; V gene: TRBV11-2; D gene: TRBD1; CDR3 DNA: TGTGCCAGCAGCTTAGGACAGGGGTGGAATTCACCCCTCCACTTT; CDR3 protein: CASSLGQGWNSPLHF
clone size: .; J gene: TRBJ1-2; V gene: TRBV18; D gene: TRBD1; CDR3 DNA: TGTGCCAGCTCGCCGGCTCGGCAGGGGGACGGAGCGCTATCGGGCTACACCTTC; CDR3 protein: CASSPARQGDGALSGYTF
clone size: .; J gene: TRBJ2-3; V gene: TRBV19; D gene: .; CDR3 DNA: TGTGCCACGCGGCCCTCAAGCACAGATACGCAGTATTTT; CDR3 protein: CATRPSSTDTQYF
clone size: .; J gene: TRBJ1-1; V gene: TRBV9; D gene: .; CDR3 DNA: TGTGCCAGCAGCGTAGAGGGGCAGCGGGCCGCTGAAGCTTTCTTT; CDR3 protein: CASSVEGQRAAEAFF
clone size: .; J gene: TRBJ1-5; V gene: TRBV19; D gene: TRBD1; CDR3 DNA: TGTGCCACAAAAGAAGGGACAGTTAGCAATCAGCCCCAGCATTTT; CDR3 protein: CATKEGTVSNQPQHF
clone size: .; J gene: TRBJ2-2; V gene: TRBV7-3; D gene: TRBD1; CDR3 DNA: TGTGCCAGCAGCCCGCGGGGGGACAGGGGGACCGGGGAGCTGTTTTTT; CDR3 protein: CASSPRGDRGTGELFF
clone size: .; J gene: TRBJ2-7; V gene: TRBV6-5; D gene: TRBD1; CDR3 DNA: TGTGCCAGCAGTTACGGGACAGCCGGTTCTGAGCAGTACTTC; CDR3 protein: CASSYGTAGSEQYF
clone size: .; J gene: TRBJ2-7; V gene: TRBV28; D gene: TRBD2; CDR3 DNA: TGTGCCAGCAGTACCTATAGCGGGAGGGTAGAGCAGTACTTC; CDR3 protein: CASSTYSGRVEQYF
clone size: .; J gene: TRBJ2-3; V gene: TRBV2; D gene: .; CDR3 DNA: TGTGCCAGCAGTGGAGCCGGGTTTAGCACAGATACGCAGTATTTT; CDR3 protein: CASSGAGFSTDTQYF